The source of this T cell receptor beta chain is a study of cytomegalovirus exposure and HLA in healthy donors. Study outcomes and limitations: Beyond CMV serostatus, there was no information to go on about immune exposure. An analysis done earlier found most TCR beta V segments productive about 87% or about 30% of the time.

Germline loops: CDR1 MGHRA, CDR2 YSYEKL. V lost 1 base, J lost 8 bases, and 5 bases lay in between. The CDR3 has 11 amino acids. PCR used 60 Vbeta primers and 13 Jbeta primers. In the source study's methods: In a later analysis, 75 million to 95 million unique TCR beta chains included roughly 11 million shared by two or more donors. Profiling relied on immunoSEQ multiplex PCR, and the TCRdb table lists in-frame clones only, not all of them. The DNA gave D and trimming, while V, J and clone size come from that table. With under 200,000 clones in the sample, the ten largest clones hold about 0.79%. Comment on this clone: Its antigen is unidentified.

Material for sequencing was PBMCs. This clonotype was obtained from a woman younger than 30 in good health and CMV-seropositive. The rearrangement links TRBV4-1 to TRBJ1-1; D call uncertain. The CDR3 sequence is CASSQGPEAFF. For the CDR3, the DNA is TGCGCCAGCAGCCAAGGTCCAGAAGCTTTCTTT.